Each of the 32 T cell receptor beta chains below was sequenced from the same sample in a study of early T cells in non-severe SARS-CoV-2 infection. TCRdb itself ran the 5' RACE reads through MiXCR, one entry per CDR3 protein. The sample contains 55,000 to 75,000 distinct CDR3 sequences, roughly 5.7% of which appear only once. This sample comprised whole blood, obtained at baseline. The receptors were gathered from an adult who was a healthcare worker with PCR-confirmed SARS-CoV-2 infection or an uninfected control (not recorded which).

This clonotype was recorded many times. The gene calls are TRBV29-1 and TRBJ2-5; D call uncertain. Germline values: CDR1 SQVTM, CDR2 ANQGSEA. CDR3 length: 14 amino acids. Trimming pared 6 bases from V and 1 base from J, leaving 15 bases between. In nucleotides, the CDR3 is TGCAGCGTGGACCCCGGCGTACTCCAAGAGACCCAGTACTTC. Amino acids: CSVDPGVLQETQYF.

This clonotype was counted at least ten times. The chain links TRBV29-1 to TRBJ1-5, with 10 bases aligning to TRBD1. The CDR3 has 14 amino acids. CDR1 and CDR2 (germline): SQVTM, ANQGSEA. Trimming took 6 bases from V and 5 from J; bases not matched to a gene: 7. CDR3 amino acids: CSVSGQGHDQPQHF. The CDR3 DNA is TGCAGCGTATCGGGACAGGGGCACGATCAGCCCCAGCATTTT.

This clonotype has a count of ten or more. The CDR3 DNA follows: TGCGCCAGCAGCCATGAATACCGGACAGGGATGTATGGCTACACCTTC. Protein: CASSHEYRTGMYGYTF. J is TRBJ1-2 and V is TRBV4-3, with 8 bases lining up with TRBD1. The trim removed 3 bases at V and 5 bases at J, leaving 11 bases unmatched. The CDR3 is made up of 16 amino acids. Germline CDR1 LGHNA, CDR2 YSLEER.

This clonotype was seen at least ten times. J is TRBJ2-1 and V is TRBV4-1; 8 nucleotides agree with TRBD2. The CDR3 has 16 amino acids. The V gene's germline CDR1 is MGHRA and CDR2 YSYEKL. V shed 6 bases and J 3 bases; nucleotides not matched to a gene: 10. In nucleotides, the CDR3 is TGCGCCAGCAGTCGCGCCCTAGCGGGCATCTACAATGAGCAGTTCTTC. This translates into CASSRALAGIYNEQFF.

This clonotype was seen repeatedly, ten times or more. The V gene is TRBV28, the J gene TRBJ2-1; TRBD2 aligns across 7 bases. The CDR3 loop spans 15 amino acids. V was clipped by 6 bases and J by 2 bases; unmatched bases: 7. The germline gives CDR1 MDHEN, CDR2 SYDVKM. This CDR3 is CASRTAGEAYNEQFF. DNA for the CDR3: TGTGCCAGCAGAACGGCGGGGGAGGCCTACAATGAGCAGTTCTTC.

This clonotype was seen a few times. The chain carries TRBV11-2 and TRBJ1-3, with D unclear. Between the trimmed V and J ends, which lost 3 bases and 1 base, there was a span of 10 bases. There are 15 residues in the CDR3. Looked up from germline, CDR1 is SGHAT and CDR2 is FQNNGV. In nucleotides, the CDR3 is TGTGCCAGCAGCTTCGGACGGAGATCTGGAAACACCATATATTTT. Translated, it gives CASSFGRRSGNTIYF.

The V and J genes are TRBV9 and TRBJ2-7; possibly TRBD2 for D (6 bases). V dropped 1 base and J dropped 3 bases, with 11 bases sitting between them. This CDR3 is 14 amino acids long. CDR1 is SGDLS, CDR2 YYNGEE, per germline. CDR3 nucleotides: TGTGCCAGCAGCGTAAACGGGGGATACTACGAGCAGTACTTC. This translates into CASSVNGGYYEQYF.

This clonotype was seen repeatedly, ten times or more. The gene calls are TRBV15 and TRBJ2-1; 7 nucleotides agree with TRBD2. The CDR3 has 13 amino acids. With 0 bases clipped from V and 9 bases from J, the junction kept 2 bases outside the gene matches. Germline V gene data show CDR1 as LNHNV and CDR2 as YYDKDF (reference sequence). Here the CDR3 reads CATSRDGGSEQFF. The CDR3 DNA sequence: TGTGCCACCAGCAGAGATGGCGGGAGTGAGCAGTTCTTC.

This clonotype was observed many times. CDR3 protein: CASSESGSGKVTDTQYF. In nucleotides, the CDR3 is TGCGCCAGCAGTGAGTCGGGGTCAGGGAAGGTGACAGATACGCAGTATTTT. J is TRBJ2-3 and V is TRBV10-1; D might be TRBD1 (5 bases). Between the trimmed V and J ends, which lost 0 bases and 3 bases, there was a span of 16 bases. The CDR3 has 17 residues. The germline V gene has CDR1 WNHNN and CDR2 SYGVQD (reference sequence).

CDR3 in amino acids: CSVKGSYTF. As DNA, the CDR3 is TGCAGTGTGAAGGGTAGCTACACCTTC. The J gene is TRBJ1-2, the V gene TRBV20-1; D gene unclear. Germline values: CDR1 DFQATT, CDR2 SNEGSKA (reference sequence). The length of the CDR3 is 9 residues. V shed 7 bases and J shed 9 bases, with 9 bases lying between them.

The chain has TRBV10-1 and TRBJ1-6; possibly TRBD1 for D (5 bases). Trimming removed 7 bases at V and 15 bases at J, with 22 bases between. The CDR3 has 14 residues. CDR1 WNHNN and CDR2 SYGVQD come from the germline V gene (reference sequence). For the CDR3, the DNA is TGCGCCAGCAACCCCGGGGACGGGACGAGGCTCCTCCACTTT. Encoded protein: CASNPGDGTRLLHF.

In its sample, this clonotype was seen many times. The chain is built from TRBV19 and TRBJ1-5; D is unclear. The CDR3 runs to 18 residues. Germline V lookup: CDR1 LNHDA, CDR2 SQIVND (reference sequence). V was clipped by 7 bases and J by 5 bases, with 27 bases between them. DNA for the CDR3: TGTGCCAGTACCCCAAGCGGCAGCTCTCGCGCGGTTGATCAGCCCCAGCATTTT. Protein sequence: CASTPSGSSRAVDQPQHF. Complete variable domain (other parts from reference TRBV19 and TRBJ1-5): DGGITQSPKYLFRKEGQNVTLSCEQNLNHDAMYWYRQDPGQGLRLIYYSQIVNDFQKGDIAEGYSVSREKKESFPLTVTSAQKNPTAFYLCASTPSGSSRAVDQPQHFGDGTRLSIL.

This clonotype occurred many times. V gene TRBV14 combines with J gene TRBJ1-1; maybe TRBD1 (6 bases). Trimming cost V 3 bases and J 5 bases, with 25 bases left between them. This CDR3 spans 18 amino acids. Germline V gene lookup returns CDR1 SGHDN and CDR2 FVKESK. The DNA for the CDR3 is TGTGCCAGCAGCCATGAGTTAGGCATAGACGGCAGGGGAACTGAAGCTTTCTTT. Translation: CASSHELGIDGRGTEAFF.

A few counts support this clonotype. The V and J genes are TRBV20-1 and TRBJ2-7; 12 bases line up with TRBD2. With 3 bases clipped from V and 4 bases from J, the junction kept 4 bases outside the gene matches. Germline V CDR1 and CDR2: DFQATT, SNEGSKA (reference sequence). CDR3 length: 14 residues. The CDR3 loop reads CSASRLAGEYEQYF. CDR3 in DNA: TGCAGTGCTAGTCGACTAGCGGGAGAATACGAGCAGTACTTC.

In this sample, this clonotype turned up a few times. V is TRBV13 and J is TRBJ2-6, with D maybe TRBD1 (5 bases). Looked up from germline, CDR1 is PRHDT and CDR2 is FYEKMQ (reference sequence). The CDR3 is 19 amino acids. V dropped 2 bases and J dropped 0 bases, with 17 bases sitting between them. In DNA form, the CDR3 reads TGTGCCAGCAGCTTACGACTCGGTGACAGCCGCTCTGGGGCCAACGTCCTGACTTTC. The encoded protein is CASSLRLGDSRSGANVLTF.

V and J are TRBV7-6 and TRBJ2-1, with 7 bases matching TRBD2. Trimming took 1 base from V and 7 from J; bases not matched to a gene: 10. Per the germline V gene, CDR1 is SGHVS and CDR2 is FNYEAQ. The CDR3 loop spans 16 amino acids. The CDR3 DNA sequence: TGTGCCAGCAGCTTAGTAGCGGGCCCAAACGGGAATGAGCAGTTCTTC. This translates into CASSLVAGPNGNEQFF.

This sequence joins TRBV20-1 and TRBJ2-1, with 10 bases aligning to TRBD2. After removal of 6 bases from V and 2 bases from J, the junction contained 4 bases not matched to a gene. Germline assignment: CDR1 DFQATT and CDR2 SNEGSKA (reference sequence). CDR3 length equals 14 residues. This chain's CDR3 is CSARTSGPYNEQFF. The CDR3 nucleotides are TGCAGTGCGCGGACTAGCGGACCCTACAATGAGCAGTTCTTC.

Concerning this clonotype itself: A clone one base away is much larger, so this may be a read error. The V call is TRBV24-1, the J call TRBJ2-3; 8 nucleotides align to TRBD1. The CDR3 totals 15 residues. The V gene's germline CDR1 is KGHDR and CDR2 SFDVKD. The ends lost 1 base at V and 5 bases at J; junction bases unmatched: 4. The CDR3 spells CATSDFGRGQDTQYF. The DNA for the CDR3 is TGTGCCACCAGTGATTTTGGCAGGGGGCAAGATACGCAGTATTTT.

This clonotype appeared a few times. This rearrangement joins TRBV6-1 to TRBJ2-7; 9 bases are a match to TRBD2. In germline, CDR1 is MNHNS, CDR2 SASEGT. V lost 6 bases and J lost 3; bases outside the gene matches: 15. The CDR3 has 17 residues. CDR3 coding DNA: TGTGCCAGCAGGGATGGAGGGGTAGCGGGAGACTACTACGAGCAGTACTTC. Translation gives CASRDGGVAGDYYEQYF.

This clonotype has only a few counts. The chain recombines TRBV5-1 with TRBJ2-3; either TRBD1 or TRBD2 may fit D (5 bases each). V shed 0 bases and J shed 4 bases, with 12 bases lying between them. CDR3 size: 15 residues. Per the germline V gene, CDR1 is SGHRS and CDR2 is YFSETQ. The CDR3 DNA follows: TGCGCCAGCAGCTTGGGACATGGGGACGCAGATACGCAGTATTTT. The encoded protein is CASSLGHGDADTQYF.

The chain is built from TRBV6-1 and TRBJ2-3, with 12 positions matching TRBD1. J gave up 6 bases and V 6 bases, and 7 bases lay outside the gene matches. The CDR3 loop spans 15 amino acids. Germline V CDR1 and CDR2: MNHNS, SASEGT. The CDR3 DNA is TGTGCCAGCAGAACCGGGACAGGGGGCGCGGATACGCAGTATTTT. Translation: CASRTGTGGADTQYF.

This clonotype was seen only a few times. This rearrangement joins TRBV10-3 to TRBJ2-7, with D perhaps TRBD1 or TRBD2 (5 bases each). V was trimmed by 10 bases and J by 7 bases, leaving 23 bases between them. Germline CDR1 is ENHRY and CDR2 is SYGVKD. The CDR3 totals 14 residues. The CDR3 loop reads CATMATGTEGEQYF. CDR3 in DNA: TGTGCCACCATGGCCACCGGGACCGAGGGGGAGCAGTACTTC.

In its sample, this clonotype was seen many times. CDR3 residues: CSVEEGGREAFF. Written as DNA, the CDR3 is TGCAGCGTTGAAGAAGGGGGGAGGGAAGCTTTCTTT. The chain joins TRBV29-1 to TRBJ1-1, with D perhaps TRBD1 (6 bases). Trimming took 0 bases from V and 8 from J, leaving 10 bases between them. CDR1 SQVTM and CDR2 ANQGSEA come from the germline V gene. This CDR3 has 12 residues.

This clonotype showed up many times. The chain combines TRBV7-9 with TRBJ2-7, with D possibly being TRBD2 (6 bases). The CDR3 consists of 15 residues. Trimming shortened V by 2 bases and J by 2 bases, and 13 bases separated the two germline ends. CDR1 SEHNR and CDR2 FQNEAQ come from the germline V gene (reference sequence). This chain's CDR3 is CASSLFSGATYEQYF. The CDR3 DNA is TGTGCCAGCAGCTTATTTTCGGGAGCAACCTACGAGCAGTACTTC.

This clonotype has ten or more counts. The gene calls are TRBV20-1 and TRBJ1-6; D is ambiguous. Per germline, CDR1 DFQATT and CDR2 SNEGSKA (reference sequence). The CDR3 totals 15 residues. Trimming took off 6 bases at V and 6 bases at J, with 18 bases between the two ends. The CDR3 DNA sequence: TGCAGTGCCCCAAACGGGGAGTTAACTAATTCACCCCTCCACTTT. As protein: CSAPNGELTNSPLHF.

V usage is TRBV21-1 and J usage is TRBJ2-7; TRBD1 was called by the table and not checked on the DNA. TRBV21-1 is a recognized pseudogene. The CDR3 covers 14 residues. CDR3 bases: TGTGCCAGCGGCAGAGGGGGCGAAGACTACGAGCAGTACTTC. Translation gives CASGRGGEDYEQYF.

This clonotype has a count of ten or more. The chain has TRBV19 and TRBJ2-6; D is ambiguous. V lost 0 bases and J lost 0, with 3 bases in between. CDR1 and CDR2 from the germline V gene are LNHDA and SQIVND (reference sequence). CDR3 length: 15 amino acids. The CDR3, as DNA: TGTGCCAGTAGTATAGAACGCTCTGGGGCCAACGTCCTGACTTTC. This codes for CASSIERSGANVLTF. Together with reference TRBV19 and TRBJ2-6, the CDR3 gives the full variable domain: DGGITQSPKYLFRKEGQNVTLSCEQNLNHDAMYWYRQDPGQGLRLIYYSQIVNDFQKGDIAEGYSVSREKKESFPLTVTSAQKNPTAFYLCASSIERSGANVLTFGAGSRLTVL.

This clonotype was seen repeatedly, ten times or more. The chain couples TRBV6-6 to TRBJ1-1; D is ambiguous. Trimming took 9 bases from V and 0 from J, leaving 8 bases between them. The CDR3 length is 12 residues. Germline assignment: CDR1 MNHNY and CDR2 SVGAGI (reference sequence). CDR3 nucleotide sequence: TGTGCCAGTAGAGCGGTGAACACTGAAGCTTTCTTT. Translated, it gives CASRAVNTEAFF.

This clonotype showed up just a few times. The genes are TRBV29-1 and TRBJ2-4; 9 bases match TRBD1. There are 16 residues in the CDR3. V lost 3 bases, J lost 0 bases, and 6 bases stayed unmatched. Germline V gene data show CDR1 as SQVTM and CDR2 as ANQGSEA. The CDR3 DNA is TGCAGCGTTGAGGACAGGGGCCCGCTAGCCAAAAACATTCAGTACTTC. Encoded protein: CSVEDRGPLAKNIQYF.

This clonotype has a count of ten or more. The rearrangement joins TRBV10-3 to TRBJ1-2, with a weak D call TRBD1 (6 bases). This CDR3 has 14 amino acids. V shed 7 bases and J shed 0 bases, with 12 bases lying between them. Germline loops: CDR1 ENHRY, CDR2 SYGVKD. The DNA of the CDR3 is TGTGCCATCACCGGGACACCCACTAACTATGGCTACACCTTC. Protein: CAITGTPTNYGYTF.

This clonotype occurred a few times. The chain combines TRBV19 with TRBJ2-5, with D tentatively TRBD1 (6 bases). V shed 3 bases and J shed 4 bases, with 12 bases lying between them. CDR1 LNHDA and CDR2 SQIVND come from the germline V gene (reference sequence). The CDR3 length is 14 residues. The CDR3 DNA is TGTGCCAGTAGTATTAACAGGGATCGAGAGACCCAGTACTTC. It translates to CASSINRDRETQYF.

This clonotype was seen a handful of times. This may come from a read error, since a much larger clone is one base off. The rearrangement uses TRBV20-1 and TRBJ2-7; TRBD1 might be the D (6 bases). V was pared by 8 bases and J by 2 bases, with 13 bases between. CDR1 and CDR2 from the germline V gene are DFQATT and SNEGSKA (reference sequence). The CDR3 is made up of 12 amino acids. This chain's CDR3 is CSTSRDTYEQYF. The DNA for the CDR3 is TGCAGTACCAGCAGGGACACCTACGAGCAGTACTTC.